Listed below are T cell receptor beta chains from one sample, sequenced in a study of Ad26.COV2.S vaccination and SARS-CoV-2 variants. TCRdb's table, derived via immunoSEQ multiplex PCR, lists solely in-frame clones and lacks some. This repertoire shows about 480,000 clones, about 83% found once; its top ten account for about 13%. The starting material was peripheral blood, obtained in a trial of Ad26.COV2.S vaccine versus placebo. All receptors come from a person aged 18 to 65 who received the Ad26.COV2.S COVID-19 vaccine or a placebo. Both conserved end residues are part of each CDR3. Each record gives: D gene, V gene, J gene, clone size, CDR3 DNA, CDR3 protein. D genes are given only for firm matches. A clone size is listed for some rows: how often the clone was seen (once, few, many), or a class if it is expanded.

d_gene: TRBD1; v_gene: TRBV28; j_gene: TRBJ1-1; abundance: -; CDR3nt: TGTGCCAGCAGTAACCAGGGGGCGTTCACTGAAGCTTTCTTT; CDR3aa: CASSNQGAFTEAFF
d_gene: TRBD1; v_gene: TRBV28; j_gene: TRBJ1-5; abundance: -; CDR3nt: TGTGCCAGCCGAAAGGACAGGGGCAATCAGCCCCAGCATTTT; CDR3aa: CASRKDRGNQPQHF
d_gene: -; v_gene: TRBV10-3; j_gene: TRBJ1-2; abundance: -; CDR3nt: TGTGCCATCAGCCTTCGGGAGGTGGACTATGGCTACACCTTC; CDR3aa: CAISLREVDYGYTF
d_gene: TRBD1; v_gene: TRBV7-2; j_gene: TRBJ2-5; abundance: -; CDR3nt: TGTGCCAGCAGCCCAGACAGGGGGCCGGGAGAGACCCAGTACTTC; CDR3aa: CASSPDRGPGETQYF
d_gene: -; v_gene: TRBV30; j_gene: TRBJ1-1; abundance: -; CDR3nt: TGTGCCTGGAGGTCAGAACCTGAAGCTTTCTTT; CDR3aa: CAWRSEPEAFF
d_gene: -; v_gene: TRBV28; j_gene: TRBJ1-2; abundance: -; CDR3nt: TGTGCCAGCAGTTTAAGTGACAGAGTCTCACCTGGCTACACCTTC; CDR3aa: CASSLSDRVSPGYTF
d_gene: -; v_gene: TRBV6-6; j_gene: TRBJ1-5; abundance: few; CDR3nt: TGTGCCAGCAGTTACTCGACAGCTAGCAATCAGCCCCAGCATTTT; CDR3aa: CASSYSTASNQPQHF
d_gene: -; v_gene: TRBV27; j_gene: TRBJ2-3; abundance: -; CDR3nt: TGTGCCAGCAGCCCTGAGGGATGGAGCACAGATACGCAGTATTTT; CDR3aa: CASSPEGWSTDTQYF
d_gene: -; v_gene: TRBV5-1; j_gene: TRBJ1-2; abundance: -; CDR3nt: TGCGCCAGCAGCGGACCCCGGACAGACTATGGCTACACCTTC; CDR3aa: CASSGPRTDYGYTF
d_gene: -; v_gene: TRBV28; j_gene: TRBJ2-5; abundance: -; CDR3nt: TGTGCCAGCAGTTTACGTTCCCATCCTACCAACGGGGTGGACCAGTACTTC; CDR3aa: CASSLRSHPTNGVDQYF
d_gene: TRBD1; v_gene: TRBV7-9; j_gene: TRBJ1-2; abundance: once; CDR3nt: TGTGCCAGCAGCTCAGGGGGGGAAGATAACTATGGCTACACCTTC; CDR3aa: CASSSGGEDNYGYTF
d_gene: TRBD2; v_gene: TRBV28; j_gene: TRBJ2-1; abundance: -; CDR3nt: TGTGCCAGCAGTACCCCGGGACTAGCGGGGGGGGCCAATGAGCAGTTCTTC; CDR3aa: CASSTPGLAGGANEQFF
d_gene: -; v_gene: TRBV9; j_gene: TRBJ2-2; abundance: -; CDR3nt: TGTGCCAGCAGCGTAGACAGGGCAGGGTCCGGGGAGCTGTTTTTT; CDR3aa: CASSVDRAGSGELFF
d_gene: -; v_gene: TRBV7-2; j_gene: TRBJ2-2; abundance: -; CDR3nt: TGTGCCAGCAGCTCGCGGGGGAACACCGGGGAGCTGTTTTTT; CDR3aa: CASSSRGNTGELFF
d_gene: TRBD1; v_gene: TRBV10-3; j_gene: TRBJ1-1; abundance: -; CDR3nt: TGTGCCATCAGCAGAGACAGGGAGGGCACTGAAGCTTTCTTT; CDR3aa: CAISRDREGTEAFF
d_gene: TRBD2; v_gene: TRBV28; j_gene: TRBJ2-1; abundance: -; CDR3nt: TGTGCCAGCAGTACCACTAGCGGGAGGGCCATCCATGAGCAGTTCTTC; CDR3aa: CASSTTSGRAIHEQFF
d_gene: TRBD1; v_gene: TRBV19; j_gene: TRBJ1-5; abundance: -; CDR3nt: TGTGCCAGTAGTGTTATTACAGGGGGCGTTGGGCAGCCCCAGCATTTT; CDR3aa: CASSVITGGVGQPQHF
d_gene: -; v_gene: TRBV6-5; j_gene: TRBJ2-3; abundance: -; CDR3nt: TGTGCCAGCAGTTTAGTACTAGCAGATACGCAGTATTTT; CDR3aa: CASSLVLADTQYF
d_gene: TRBD1; v_gene: TRBV18; j_gene: TRBJ1-1; abundance: few; CDR3nt: TGTGCCAGCTCCCTTGGGACAGGGGGCACTGAAGCTTTCTTT; CDR3aa: CASSLGTGGTEAFF
d_gene: -; v_gene: TRBV15; j_gene: TRBJ1-1; abundance: -; CDR3nt: TGTGCCACCAGCAGAGATGTGGCAGAAGCTTTCTTT; CDR3aa: CATSRDVAEAFF
d_gene: TRBD2; v_gene: TRBV30; j_gene: TRBJ2-7; abundance: -; CDR3nt: TGTGCCTGGAGTGCCCTAGCGGGAGGGCCGCGGGAGCAGTACTTC; CDR3aa: CAWSALAGGPREQYF
d_gene: -; v_gene: TRBV10-3; j_gene: TRBJ2-1; abundance: -; CDR3nt: TGTGCCATCAGTGAGTCGAGCGGTTATGAGCAGTTCTTC; CDR3aa: CAISESSGYEQFF
d_gene: TRBD1; v_gene: TRBV28; j_gene: TRBJ1-5; abundance: few; CDR3nt: TGTGCCAGCAGTATCGAGGACAGGGGCAATCAGCCCCAGCATTTT; CDR3aa: CASSIEDRGNQPQHF
d_gene: -; v_gene: TRBV19; j_gene: TRBJ2-2; abundance: -; CDR3nt: TGTGCCAGTTCCTTGACAAGGGGGGCTGTTTCGAACACCGGGGAGCTGTTTTTT; CDR3aa: CASSLTRGAVSNTGELFF
d_gene: TRBD1; v_gene: TRBV28; j_gene: TRBJ1-5; abundance: -; CDR3nt: TGTGCCAGCAGTTTAGCCCTTTATGGGACAGCCCAGCATTTT; CDR3aa: CASSLALYGTAQHF
d_gene: -; v_gene: TRBV28; j_gene: TRBJ2-7; abundance: -; CDR3nt: TGTGCCAGCAGCGGGGGCGGGAGTCTTTACGAGCAGTACTTC; CDR3aa: CASSGGGSLYEQYF
d_gene: TRBD2; v_gene: TRBV7-2; j_gene: TRBJ2-1; abundance: -; CDR3nt: TGTGCCAGCAGCATAGGGACTAGCGGGAGTAGCGAGCAGTTCTTC; CDR3aa: CASSIGTSGSSEQFF
d_gene: TRBD2; v_gene: TRBV5-1; j_gene: TRBJ2-5; abundance: -; CDR3nt: TGCGCCAGCAGCAAGACTAGCGGGAGCTGGACCCAGTACTTC; CDR3aa: CASSKTSGSWTQYF
d_gene: -; v_gene: TRBV28; j_gene: TRBJ1-5; abundance: -; CDR3nt: TGTGCCAGCAGTCCACAGGGAGGGTTTCAGCCCCAGCATTTT; CDR3aa: CASSPQGGFQPQHF
d_gene: TRBD1; v_gene: TRBV7-9; j_gene: TRBJ1-4; abundance: -; CDR3nt: TGTGCCAGCAGCTTAGCTGGGACAGGGGAAAAACTGTTTTTT; CDR3aa: CASSLAGTGEKLFF
d_gene: -; v_gene: TRBV21-1; j_gene: TRBJ1-5; abundance: -; CDR3nt: TGTGCCAGCAGCAAACCGGGACGGAGCCAGCCCCAGCATTTT; CDR3aa: CASSKPGRSQPQHF
d_gene: -; v_gene: TRBV20-1; j_gene: TRBJ1-4; abundance: -; CDR3nt: TGCAGTGCTAGTCCTACCTGGGCAACTAATGAAAAACTGTTTTTT; CDR3aa: CSASPTWATNEKLFF
d_gene: TRBD2; v_gene: TRBV5-4; j_gene: TRBJ2-5; abundance: -; CDR3nt: TGTGCCAGCAGCCACCCACTAGCGGGAGGCGGAGAGACCCAGTACTTC; CDR3aa: CASSHPLAGGGETQYF
d_gene: TRBD1; v_gene: TRBV5-4; j_gene: TRBJ2-7; abundance: once; CDR3nt: TGTGCCAGCAGCTTGGGGGGACAGGGGTCCTACGAGCAGTACTTC; CDR3aa: CASSLGGQGSYEQYF
d_gene: -; v_gene: TRBV25-1; j_gene: TRBJ2-2; abundance: -; CDR3nt: TGTGCCAGCAGTGGGTTCGGGGGGCGCAGCGGGGAGCTGTTTTTT; CDR3aa: CASSGFGGRSGELFF
d_gene: -; v_gene: TRBV18; j_gene: TRBJ2-1; abundance: -; CDR3nt: TGTGCCAGCTCAGAGGGGCCGAGCTCCTACAATGAGCAGTTCTTC; CDR3aa: CASSEGPSSYNEQFF
d_gene: -; v_gene: TRBV28; j_gene: TRBJ2-2; abundance: -; CDR3nt: TGTGCCAGCAGCCCCAGGGTGGGCGCGAACACCGGGGAGCTGTTTTTT; CDR3aa: CASSPRVGANTGELFF
d_gene: TRBD2; v_gene: TRBV6-5; j_gene: TRBJ2-7; abundance: -; CDR3nt: TGTGCCAGCAGTTATGCTCTAGCGGGGTCCTACGAGCAGTACTTC; CDR3aa: CASSYALAGSYEQYF
d_gene: -; v_gene: TRBV28; j_gene: TRBJ1-6; abundance: -; CDR3nt: TGTGCCAGCAGTTTTCGGGGGGCAGGGAGTGCAGAACCCCTCCACTTT; CDR3aa: CASSFRGAGSAEPLHF
d_gene: TRBD1; v_gene: TRBV6-6; j_gene: TRBJ2-5; abundance: -; CDR3nt: TGTGCCAGCAGTTACTCGACAGGGTTGGTGAGGGAGACCCAGTACTTC; CDR3aa: CASSYSTGLVRETQYF
d_gene: TRBD1; v_gene: TRBV7-2; j_gene: TRBJ1-3; abundance: -; CDR3nt: TGTGCCAGCAGCTATGGGGGGGACAGGGCTGGAAACACCATATATTTT; CDR3aa: CASSYGGDRAGNTIYF
d_gene: TRBD1; v_gene: TRBV6-2/TRBV6-3; j_gene: TRBJ2-5; abundance: once; CDR3nt: TGTGCCAGCAGTACCTCGGCAGAATTCGGGACAGGGTACCAAGAGACCCAGTACTTC; CDR3aa: CASSTSAEFGTGYQETQYF
d_gene: -; v_gene: TRBV6-6; j_gene: TRBJ1-2; abundance: -; CDR3nt: TGTGCCAGCACTCCCGGACAGAACCTTGGCTACACCTTC; CDR3aa: CASTPGQNLGYTF
d_gene: -; v_gene: TRBV24-1; j_gene: TRBJ2-7; abundance: -; CDR3nt: TGTGCCACCAGCCTAACAGGGAGCTCTTCCGAGCAGTACTTC; CDR3aa: CATSLTGSSSEQYF
d_gene: TRBD2; v_gene: TRBV4-1; j_gene: TRBJ2-1; abundance: -; CDR3nt: TGCGCCAGCAGCCAACCCACTAGCGAACTCTCCTACAATGAGCAGTTCTTC; CDR3aa: CASSQPTSELSYNEQFF
d_gene: -; v_gene: TRBV27; j_gene: TRBJ2-7; abundance: -; CDR3nt: TGTGCCAGCAGTTTAGGACTCGGGAACAAGGGGGGATACGAGCAGTACTTC; CDR3aa: CASSLGLGNKGGYEQYF
d_gene: TRBD2; v_gene: TRBV5-1; j_gene: TRBJ2-5; abundance: -; CDR3nt: TGCGCCAGCAGCTCCCAGGGACTAGCGTATCAAGAGACCCAGTACTTC; CDR3aa: CASSSQGLAYQETQYF
d_gene: -; v_gene: TRBV5-1; j_gene: TRBJ1-3; abundance: -; CDR3nt: TGCGCCAGCAGCTTGGCCGGTACAGTCTCTGGAAACACCATATATTTT; CDR3aa: CASSLAGTVSGNTIYF
d_gene: TRBD1; v_gene: TRBV7-6; j_gene: TRBJ1-3; abundance: -; CDR3nt: TGTGCCAGCAGCTTAGGGACAGGTCCTGGAAACACCATATATTTT; CDR3aa: CASSLGTGPGNTIYF
d_gene: TRBD2; v_gene: TRBV19; j_gene: TRBJ2-1; abundance: -; CDR3nt: TGTGCCAGCCAGCGGGAGCTAGGAGATGAGCAGTTCTTC; CDR3aa: CASQRELGDEQFF
d_gene: TRBD1; v_gene: TRBV4-2; j_gene: TRBJ1-6; abundance: once; CDR3nt: TGTGCCAGCAGCCGGACCTCACAGGGGTTTCTGGATTCACCCCTCCACTTT; CDR3aa: CASSRTSQGFLDSPLHF
d_gene: TRBD1; v_gene: TRBV11-2; j_gene: TRBJ1-4; abundance: -; CDR3nt: TGTGCCAGCAGCTACACAGGGGGCGGTGAAAAACTGTTTTTT; CDR3aa: CASSYTGGGEKLFF
d_gene: TRBD1; v_gene: TRBV28; j_gene: TRBJ1-5; abundance: few; CDR3nt: TGTGCTACGACAGGGGAACATAGCAATCAGCCCCAGCATTTT; CDR3aa: CATTGEHSNQPQHF